The 5 T cell receptor beta chains below were found in one sample sequenced in a study of early T cells in non-severe SARS-CoV-2 infection (dated by TCRdb to the early 2020s). The library came from 5' RACE. The reads were generated on a NextSeq 500. Clones were called with MiXCR by TCRdb after fastp trimmed the public reads at Q25, and only in-frame beta chains were retained. Each record represents a unique CDR3 protein, reported with the most common genes and DNA among its rows. The sample yields 65,000 to 95,000 distinct CDR3 sequences; more than 13% were counted once. The ten top clones hold around 9.9% of the sample. The sample comprised whole blood. Receptors were obtained from an adult who was a healthcare worker with PCR-confirmed SARS-CoV-2 infection or an uninfected control (not recorded which).

The gene calls are TRBV5-6 and TRBJ2-2; 10 bases fit TRBD2. Germline lookup yields CDR1 SGHDT and CDR2 YYEEEE. V lost 2 bases and J lost 5; bases outside the gene matches: 3. The CDR3 contains 15 residues. This CDR3 reads CASSLGLAETGELFF. The CDR3 DNA is TGTGCCAGCAGCTTAGGACTAGCGGAGACCGGGGAGCTGTTTTTT.

This clonotype was observed a few times. The gene calls are TRBV19 and TRBJ1-2; D is ambiguous. Trimming took 3 bases from V and 8 from J, leaving 10 bases between them. The CDR3 covers 12 residues. The germline V gene encodes CDR1 LNHDA and CDR2 SQIVND (reference sequence). CDR3 nucleotides: TGTGCCAGTAGTATCCCGGGAGTGGGCTACACCTTC. Protein product: CASSIPGVGYTF.

This chain connects TRBV29-1 to TRBJ2-3; possibly TRBD1 for D (6 bases). Trimming shortened V by 4 bases and J by 1 base, and 12 bases separated the two germline ends. Germline V gene data show CDR1 as SQVTM and CDR2 as ANQGSEA. The CDR3 has 14 residues. CDR3 region: CSVVGAGGTDTQYF. The CDR3 DNA is TGCAGCGTTGTGGGGGCCGGGGGCACAGATACGCAGTATTTT.

The rearrangement links TRBV3-1 to TRBJ2-7; D is ambiguous. Looked up from germline, CDR1 is LGHDT and CDR2 is YNNKEL (reference sequence). The V and J ends lost 3 bases and 3 bases respectively, with 15 bases between them. This CDR3 comprises 15 residues. This chain's CDR3 is CASSHGIIGGYEQYF. In DNA form, the CDR3 reads TGTGCCAGCAGCCATGGGATTATCGGTGGCTACGAGCAGTACTTC.

The chain links TRBV7-2 to TRBJ2-6; D unclear. Germline CDR1 reads SGHTA; CDR2 reads FQGNSA. The CDR3 is made up of 20 amino acids. The ends were cut back, 1 base at V and 0 bases at J, with 19 bases in the middle. CDR3 loop: CASSLEHQVFGSSGANVLTF. CDR3 nucleotide sequence: TGTGCCAGCAGCTTAGAACATCAAGTCTTCGGTAGCTCTGGGGCCAACGTCCTGACTTTC.